These 7 T cell receptor beta chains came from one sample sequenced in a study of shared clonotypes between healthy human individuals. Some clones are missing from TCRdb's copy, which holds only in-frame ones; the method was immunoSEQ multiplex PCR. This table holds about 2.4 million clones, approximately 94% found once. The source material was naive CD4+ T cells from PBMCs. This sample's subset: CD45RA+ positively selected. The origin of the receptors is a man aged 18-30 years in good health. Some clones in this sample may be carry-over from other donors' samples.

This chain joins TRBV18 and TRBJ1-1; 9 bases are shared with TRBD1. Germline loops: CDR1 KGHSH, CDR2 LQKENI. V lost 4 bases and J lost 5; bases outside the gene matches: 11. The CDR3 totals 16 residues. The CDR3 coding sequence is TGTGCCAGCTCACACCGGGACAGGGTAGCTGGGACTGAAGCTTTCTTT. Protein: CASSHRDRVAGTEAFF.

This sequence joins TRBV19 and TRBJ1-2, with D possibly being TRBD1 (5 bases). Trimming removed 10 bases from V and 4 bases from J, with 25 bases in between. This CDR3 is 16 amino acids long. Germline V gives CDR1 LNHDA, CDR2 SQIVND (reference sequence). In DNA, the CDR3 is TGTGCCACTTGGGACCCAACCTTTCCTTCGGGCTATGGCTACACCTTC. Translation gives CATWDPTFPSGYGYTF.

V gene TRBV19 combines with J gene TRBJ2-5; D ambiguous. Trimming took 7 bases from V and 2 from J, leaving 2 bases between them. Looked up from germline, CDR1 is LNHDA and CDR2 is SQIVND (reference sequence). The CDR3 covers 10 residues. The CDR3 sequence is CASNQETQYF. In DNA form, the CDR3 reads TGTGCCAGTAATCAAGAGACCCAGTACTTC.

The genes are TRBV29-1 and TRBJ2-7; D unclear. The CDR3 spans 11 residues. CDR1 SQVTM and CDR2 ANQGSEA come from the germline V gene. Trimming took 5 bases from V and 1 from J, leaving 6 bases between them. CDR3 sequence (DNA): TGCAGCGTTTTGGGTTCCTACGAGCAGTACTTC. Its protein is CSVLGSYEQYF.

The chain carries TRBV28 and TRBJ2-7; D perhaps matches TRBD2 (6 bases). Germline V gives CDR1 MDHEN, CDR2 SYDVKM. The V end was cut by 10 bases, the J end by 2 bases, with 15 bases between. The CDR3 loop spans 13 amino acids. The CDR3 reads CAIRRDSPYEQYF. The DNA of the CDR3 is TGTGCCATCCGCCGGGACTCTCCCTACGAGCAGTACTTC.

V gene TRBV28 combines with J gene TRBJ1-5; D unclear. The CDR3 is 14 residues long. V lost 2 bases and J lost 8, with 13 bases in between. Germline V CDR1 and CDR2: MDHEN, SYDVKM. The CDR3 DNA is TGTGCCAGCAGTTTAGAACAACGCGATGAGCCCCAGCATTTT. Amino acid sequence: CASSLEQRDEPQHF. Full variable domain (missing parts from reference TRBV28 and TRBJ1-5): DVKVTQSSRYLVKRTGEKVFLECVQDMDHENMFWYRQDPGLGLRLIYFSYDVKMKEKGDIPEGYSVSREKKERFSLILESASTNQTSMYLCASSLEQRDEPQHFGDGTRLSIL.

V usage is TRBV18 and J usage is TRBJ2-7; 7 bases are a match to TRBD1. The germline CDR1 and CDR2 sequences are KGHSH and LQKENI. The CDR3 loop spans 14 amino acids. With V trimmed by 0 bases and J by 6 bases, 5 bases remained unmatched. For the CDR3, the DNA is TGTGCCAGCTCACCACCGTTAGGGGGCGGCGAGCAGTACTTC. Translation: CASSPPLGGGEQYF.